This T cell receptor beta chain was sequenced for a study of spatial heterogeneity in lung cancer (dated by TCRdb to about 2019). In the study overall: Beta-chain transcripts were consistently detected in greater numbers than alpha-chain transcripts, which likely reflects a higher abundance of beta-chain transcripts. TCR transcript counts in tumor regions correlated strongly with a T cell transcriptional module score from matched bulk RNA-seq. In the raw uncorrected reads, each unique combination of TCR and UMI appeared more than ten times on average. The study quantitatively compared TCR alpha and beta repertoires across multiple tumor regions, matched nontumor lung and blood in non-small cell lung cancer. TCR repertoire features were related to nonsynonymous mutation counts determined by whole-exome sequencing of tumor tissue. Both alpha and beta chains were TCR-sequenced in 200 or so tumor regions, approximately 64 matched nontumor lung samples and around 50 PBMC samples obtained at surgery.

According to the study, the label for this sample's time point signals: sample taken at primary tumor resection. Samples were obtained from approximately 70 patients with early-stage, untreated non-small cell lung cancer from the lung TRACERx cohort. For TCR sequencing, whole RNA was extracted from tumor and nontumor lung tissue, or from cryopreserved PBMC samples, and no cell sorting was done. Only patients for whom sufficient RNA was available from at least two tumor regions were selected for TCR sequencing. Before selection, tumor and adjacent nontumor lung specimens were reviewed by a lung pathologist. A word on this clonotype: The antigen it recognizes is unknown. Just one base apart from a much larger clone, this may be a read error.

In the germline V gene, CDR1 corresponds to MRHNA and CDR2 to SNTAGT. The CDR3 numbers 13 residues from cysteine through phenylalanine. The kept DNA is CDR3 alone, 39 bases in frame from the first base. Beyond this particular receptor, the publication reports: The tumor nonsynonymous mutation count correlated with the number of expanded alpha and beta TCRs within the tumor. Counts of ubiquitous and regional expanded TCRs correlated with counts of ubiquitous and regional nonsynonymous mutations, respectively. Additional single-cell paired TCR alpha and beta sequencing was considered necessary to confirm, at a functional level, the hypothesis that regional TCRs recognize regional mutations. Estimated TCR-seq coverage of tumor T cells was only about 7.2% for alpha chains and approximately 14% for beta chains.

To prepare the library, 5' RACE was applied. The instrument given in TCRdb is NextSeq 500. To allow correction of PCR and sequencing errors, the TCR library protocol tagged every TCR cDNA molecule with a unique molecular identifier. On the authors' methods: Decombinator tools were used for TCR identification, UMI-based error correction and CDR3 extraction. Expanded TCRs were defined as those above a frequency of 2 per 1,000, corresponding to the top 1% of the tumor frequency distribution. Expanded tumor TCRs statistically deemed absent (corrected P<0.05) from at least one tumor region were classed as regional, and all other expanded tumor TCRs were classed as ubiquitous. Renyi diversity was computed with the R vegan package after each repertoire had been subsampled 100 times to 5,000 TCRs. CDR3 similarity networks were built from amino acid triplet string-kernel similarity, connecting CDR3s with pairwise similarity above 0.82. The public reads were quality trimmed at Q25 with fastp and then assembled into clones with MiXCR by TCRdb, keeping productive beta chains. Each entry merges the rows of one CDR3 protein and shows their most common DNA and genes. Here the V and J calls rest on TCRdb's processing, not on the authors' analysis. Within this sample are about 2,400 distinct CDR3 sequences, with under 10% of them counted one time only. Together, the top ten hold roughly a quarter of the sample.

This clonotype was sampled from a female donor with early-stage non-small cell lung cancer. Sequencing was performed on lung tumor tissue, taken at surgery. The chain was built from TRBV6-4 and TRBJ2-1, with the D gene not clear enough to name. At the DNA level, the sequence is TGTGCCGGCAGCGTGGATTCTAGCAATGAGCAGTTCTTC. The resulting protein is CAGSVDSSNEQFF.